These T cell receptor beta chains were read from a single sample in a study of tumor-infiltrating lymphocytes in primary liver carcinoma. TCRdb independently ran MiXCR on the multiplex PCR reads; one entry per CDR3 protein. The sample records about 92,000 distinct CDR3 sequences, 68% being singletons. The sequencing input was tumor-adjacent normal liver tissue. These receptors were obtained from a man aged 40-55 years with primary liver carcinoma and hepatitis B virus infection. Each CDR3 is given with its conserved first and last residue. A D gene is named only where the DNA matches it firmly. Clone size is shown for a subset of rows, as once, few, many or a class of expanded clone.

j_gene: TRBJ2-3
v_gene: TRBV6-5
d_gene: TRBD2
abundance: many
CDR3nt: TGTGCCAGCAGTTACCTAGGACTAGCGGGAGGGCCAGATACGCAGTATTTT
CDR3aa: CASSYLGLAGGPDTQYF

j_gene: TRBJ2-2
v_gene: TRBV7-9
d_gene: TRBD1
abundance: -
CDR3nt: TGTGCCAGCAGCTTTTCCGGGACAGTCGCGAACACCGGGGAGCTGTTTTTT
CDR3aa: CASSFSGTVANTGELFF

j_gene: TRBJ2-2
v_gene: TRBV9
d_gene: -
abundance: -
CDR3nt: TGTGCCAGCAGCGTAGACCTCTGGGACACCGGGGAGCTGTTTTTT
CDR3aa: CASSVDLWDTGELFF

j_gene: TRBJ1-1
v_gene: TRBV5-6
d_gene: -
abundance: -
CDR3nt: TGTGCCAGCAACGGAGGGGACGGAATGAAGACTGGAGCTTTCTTT
CDR3aa: CASNGGDGMKTGAFF

j_gene: TRBJ2-1
v_gene: TRBV11-2
d_gene: TRBD1
abundance: -
CDR3nt: TGTGTCCGCAGCTCCCGACAGGGACCCTACAATGAGCAGTTCTTC
CDR3aa: CVRSSRQGPYNEQFF

j_gene: TRBJ1-4
v_gene: TRBV11-1
d_gene: -
abundance: -
CDR3nt: TGTGCTAGCAGCCACAACGGGGGACCTAATGAAAAATTGTTTTTT
CDR3aa: CASSHNGGPNEKLFF

j_gene: TRBJ2-7
v_gene: TRBV7-9
d_gene: TRBD1
abundance: -
CDR3nt: TGTGTCAGCAGCGGGCCCGGGACAGGTATTTACGAGCAGTACTTC
CDR3aa: CVSSGPGTGIYEQYF

j_gene: TRBJ1-4
v_gene: TRBV7-9
d_gene: -
abundance: -
CDR3nt: TGTGCCAGCAACCGGGGACGGACTAACACTAATGAAAAACTGTTTTTT
CDR3aa: CASNRGRTNTNEKLFF

j_gene: TRBJ2-7
v_gene: TRBV20-1
d_gene: TRBD2
abundance: -
CDR3nt: TGCAGTGCTCCTGGGACTAGCGGGAGGTCCGGCGAGCAGTACTTC
CDR3aa: CSAPGTSGRSGEQYF

j_gene: TRBJ1-2
v_gene: TRBV5-6
d_gene: -
abundance: many
CDR3nt: TGTGCCAGCAGTCCGGGGGTCTATGGCTACACCTTC
CDR3aa: CASSPGVYGYTF

j_gene: TRBJ2-3
v_gene: TRBV4-1
d_gene: -
abundance: -
CDR3nt: TGCGCCAGCCAAGAGCCTAGCGGCACAGATACGCAGTATTTT
CDR3aa: CASQEPSGTDTQYF

j_gene: TRBJ2-1
v_gene: TRBV29-1
d_gene: -
abundance: many
CDR3nt: TGCAGCGTTGAAGATGGGAGTGGGGCGGGGCAGTTCTTC
CDR3aa: CSVEDGSGAGQFF

j_gene: TRBJ2-7
v_gene: TRBV11-2
d_gene: -
abundance: -
CDR3nt: TGTGCCAGCACCTTAGAGTACATGGCGGCCTACGAGCAGTACTTC
CDR3aa: CASTLEYMAAYEQYF

j_gene: TRBJ1-1
v_gene: TRBV11-2
d_gene: -
abundance: once
CDR3nt: TGTGCCAGCAACCTCTGGCAGGGAAGTGAAACTTTCTTT
CDR3aa: CASNLWQGSETFF

j_gene: TRBJ1-5
v_gene: TRBV4-1
d_gene: -
abundance: -
CDR3nt: TGCGCCAGCAGCCAAGATTTATGGCTATCGGCGAATCAGCCCCAGCATTTT
CDR3aa: CASSQDLWLSANQPQHF

j_gene: TRBJ2-3
v_gene: TRBV9
d_gene: TRBD1
abundance: -
CDR3nt: TGTGCCAGCAGCGTATCGGGACAGGGCCCAGATACGCAGTATTTT
CDR3aa: CASSVSGQGPDTQYF

j_gene: TRBJ1-4
v_gene: TRBV7-9
d_gene: -
abundance: -
CDR3nt: TGTGCCAGCAGCTCAGGGGTGACAATTGTTAATGAAAAACTGTCTTTT
CDR3aa: CASSSGVTIVNEKLSF

j_gene: TRBJ1-1
v_gene: TRBV11-2
d_gene: TRBD1
abundance: -
CDR3nt: TGTGCCAGTAGTTACAACAGGGGCCCGTACACTGAAGCTTTCTTT
CDR3aa: CASSYNRGPYTEAFF

j_gene: TRBJ2-5
v_gene: TRBV11-1
d_gene: TRBD1
abundance: -
CDR3nt: TGTGCCAGCAGTCAGGGACAGGAAGAGACACAGTACTTC
CDR3aa: CASSQGQEETQYF

j_gene: TRBJ2-2
v_gene: TRBV10-3
d_gene: TRBD2
abundance: many
CDR3nt: TGTGCCATCAGTGAGTCACCTAGCGGGAGCACCGGGGAGCTGTTTTTT
CDR3aa: CAISESPSGSTGELFF

j_gene: TRBJ2-2
v_gene: TRBV20-1
d_gene: -
abundance: -
CDR3nt: TGTAGTGCTTGGGAACCTCTCGGCACCGGGGAGCTGTTTTTT
CDR3aa: CSAWEPLGTGELFF

j_gene: TRBJ2-7
v_gene: TRBV7-9
d_gene: TRBD2
abundance: few
CDR3nt: TGTGCCAGCAGCCCCCCGACCGGGACTACCTACGAGCAGTACTTC
CDR3aa: CASSPPTGTTYEQYF

j_gene: TRBJ2-2
v_gene: TRBV4-1
d_gene: -
abundance: once
CDR3nt: TGCGTCAGCAGCTATGGACAAGGCGGGGAGCTGTTTTTT
CDR3aa: CVSSYGQGGELFF

j_gene: TRBJ1-1
v_gene: TRBV7-8
d_gene: -
abundance: -
CDR3nt: TGTGCCAGCAGTAAAGGGGGGGGAAGGGACACTGAAGCTTTCTTT
CDR3aa: CASSKGGGRDTEAFF

j_gene: TRBJ2-5
v_gene: TRBV5-1
d_gene: -
abundance: -
CDR3nt: TGCGCCAGCAGCCTAGGTATAGCGGTCCAGCAAGAGACCCATTACTTC
CDR3aa: CASSLGIAVQQETHYF

j_gene: TRBJ2-2
v_gene: TRBV30
d_gene: -
abundance: -
CDR3nt: TGTGCCTGCCCATTCAACTGGGACTCCGAGAACACCGGGGAGCTGTTTTTT
CDR3aa: CACPFNWDSENTGELFF

j_gene: TRBJ2-1
v_gene: TRBV30
d_gene: -
abundance: -
CDR3nt: TGTGCCTGGGCCGGGAAGGCTGGGGATGAGCAGTTCTTC
CDR3aa: CAWAGKAGDEQFF

j_gene: TRBJ2-6
v_gene: TRBV10-3
d_gene: -
abundance: many
CDR3nt: TGTGCCATCAGTGTGGGACGTATCGGCTTAAACTCTGGGGCCAACGTCCTGACTTTC
CDR3aa: CAISVGRIGLNSGANVLTF